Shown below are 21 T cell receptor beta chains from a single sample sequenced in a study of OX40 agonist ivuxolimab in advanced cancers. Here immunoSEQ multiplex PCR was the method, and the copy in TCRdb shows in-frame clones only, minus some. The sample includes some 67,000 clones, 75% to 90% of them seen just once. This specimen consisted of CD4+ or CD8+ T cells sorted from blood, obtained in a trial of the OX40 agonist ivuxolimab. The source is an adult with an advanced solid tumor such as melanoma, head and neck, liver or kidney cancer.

The CDR3 nucleotides are TGTGCCATCAGTGAGGGAACAGGCTTCGACTATGGCTACACCTTC. Translating it yields CAISEGTGFDYGYTF. The V gene is TRBV10-3, the J gene TRBJ1-2, with D perhaps TRBD1 (5 bases). The germline CDR1 and CDR2 sequences are ENHRY and SYGVKD. V lost 2 bases, J lost 3 bases, and 13 bases lay in between. The CDR3 extends over 15 amino acids.

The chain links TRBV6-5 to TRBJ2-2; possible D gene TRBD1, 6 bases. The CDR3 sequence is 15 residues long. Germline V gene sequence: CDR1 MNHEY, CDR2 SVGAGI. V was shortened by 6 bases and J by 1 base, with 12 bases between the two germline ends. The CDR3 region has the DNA TGTGCCAGCAGATTCCGGACAGTGAACACCGGGGAGCTGTTTTTT. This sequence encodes CASRFRTVNTGELFF.

The CDR3 loop is CASSLMREAFF. The CDR3 DNA follows: TGTGCCAGCAGCTTAATGCGGGAAGCTTTCTTT. The chain couples TRBV11-2 to TRBJ1-1; D not resolved. The germline V gene encodes CDR1 SGHAT and CDR2 FQNNGV. Trimming removed 2 bases at V and 8 bases at J, with 6 bases between. The CDR3 is 11 amino acids.

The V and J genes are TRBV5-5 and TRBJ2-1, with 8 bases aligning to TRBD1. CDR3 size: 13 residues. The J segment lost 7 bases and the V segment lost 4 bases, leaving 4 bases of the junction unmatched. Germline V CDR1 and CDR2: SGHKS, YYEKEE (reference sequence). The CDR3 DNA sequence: TGTGCCAGCAGCCTGGACAGGGTGAATGAGCAGTTCTTC. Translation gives CASSLDRVNEQFF.

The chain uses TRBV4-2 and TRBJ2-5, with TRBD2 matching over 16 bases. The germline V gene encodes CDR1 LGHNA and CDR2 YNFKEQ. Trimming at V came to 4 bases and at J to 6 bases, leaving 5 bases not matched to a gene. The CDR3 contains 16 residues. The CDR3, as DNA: TGTGCCAGCAGCCCTGGGACTAGCGGGGGGGTACAGACCCAGTACTTC. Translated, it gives CASSPGTSGGVQTQYF.

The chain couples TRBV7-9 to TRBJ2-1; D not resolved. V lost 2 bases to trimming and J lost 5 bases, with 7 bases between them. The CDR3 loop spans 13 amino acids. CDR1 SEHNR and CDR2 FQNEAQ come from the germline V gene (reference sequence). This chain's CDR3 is CASSLPQDNEQFF. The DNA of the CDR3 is TGTGCCAGCAGCTTACCCCAGGACAATGAGCAGTTCTTC.

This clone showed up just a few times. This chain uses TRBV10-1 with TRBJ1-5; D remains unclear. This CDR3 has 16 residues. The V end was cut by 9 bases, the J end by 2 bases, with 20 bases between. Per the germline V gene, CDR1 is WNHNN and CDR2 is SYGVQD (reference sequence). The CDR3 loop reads CASEGSPPVGNQPQHF. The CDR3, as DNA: TGCGCCAGTGAAGGCTCGCCGCCAGTCGGCAATCAGCCCCAGCATTTT.

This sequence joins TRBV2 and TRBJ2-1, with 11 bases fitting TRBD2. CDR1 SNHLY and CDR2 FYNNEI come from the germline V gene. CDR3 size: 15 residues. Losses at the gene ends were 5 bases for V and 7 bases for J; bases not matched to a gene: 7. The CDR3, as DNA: TGTGCCAGCAGTCTGGCGGCTAGCGGGGGGAATGAGCAGTTCTTC. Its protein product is CASSLAASGGNEQFF.

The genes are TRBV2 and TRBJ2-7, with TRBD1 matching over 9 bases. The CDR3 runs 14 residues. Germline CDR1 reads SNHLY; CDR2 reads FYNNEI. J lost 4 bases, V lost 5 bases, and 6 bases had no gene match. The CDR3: CASSSGTGFYEQYF. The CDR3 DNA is TGTGCCAGCAGTTCCGGGACAGGGTTTTACGAGCAGTACTTC.

CDR3 region: CASSRGAITDTQYF. The CDR3 DNA sequence: TGTGCCAGTAGTCGGGGGGCGATCACAGATACGCAGTATTTT. The gene calls are TRBV19 and TRBJ2-3; D might be TRBD2 (7 bases). The germline gives CDR1 LNHDA, CDR2 SQIVND (reference sequence). The length of the CDR3 is 14 residues. V dropped 5 bases and J dropped 2 bases, with 11 bases sitting between them. Complete variable domain (other parts from reference TRBV19 and TRBJ2-3): DGGITQSPKYLFRKEGQNVTLSCEQNLNHDAMYWYRQDPGQGLRLIYYSQIVNDFQKGDIAEGYSVSREKKESFPLTVTSAQKNPTAFYLCASSRGAITDTQYFGPGTRLTVL.

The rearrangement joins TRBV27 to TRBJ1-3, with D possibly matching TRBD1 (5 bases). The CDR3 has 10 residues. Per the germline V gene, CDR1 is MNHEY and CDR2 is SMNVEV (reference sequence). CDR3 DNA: TGTGCGGGGGTAGGAAACACCATATATTTT. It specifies CAGVGNTIYF.

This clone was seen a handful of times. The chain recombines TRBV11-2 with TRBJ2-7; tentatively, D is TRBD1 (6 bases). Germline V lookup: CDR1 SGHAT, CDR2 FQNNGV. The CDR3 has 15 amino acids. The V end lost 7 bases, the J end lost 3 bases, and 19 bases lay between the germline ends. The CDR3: CASTQNTGKFYEQYF. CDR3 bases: TGTGCCAGCACCCAAAATACAGGGAAGTTCTACGAGCAGTACTTC.

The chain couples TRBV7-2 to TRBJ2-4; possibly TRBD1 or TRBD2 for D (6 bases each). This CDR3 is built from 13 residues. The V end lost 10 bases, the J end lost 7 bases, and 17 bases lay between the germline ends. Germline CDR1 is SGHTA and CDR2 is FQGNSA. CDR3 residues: CATSTGRRNIQYF. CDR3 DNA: TGTGCCACCTCAACAGGGAGGAGGAACATTCAGTACTTC.

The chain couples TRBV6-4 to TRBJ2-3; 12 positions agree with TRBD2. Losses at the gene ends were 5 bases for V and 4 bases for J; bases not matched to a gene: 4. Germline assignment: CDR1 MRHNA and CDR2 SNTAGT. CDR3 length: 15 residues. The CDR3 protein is CASSLLAGGADTQYF. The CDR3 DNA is TGTGCCAGCAGTTTACTAGCGGGAGGCGCAGATACGCAGTATTTT.

CDR3 in DNA: TGTGCCAGCAGTTTGACAGGGGGCCTTGGCGAGCAGTTCTTC. Translating gives CASSLTGGLGEQFF. The V and J genes are TRBV28 and TRBJ2-1; 10 positions match TRBD1. The CDR3 is 14 amino acids. In germline, CDR1 is MDHEN, CDR2 SYDVKM. J gave up 10 bases and V 3 bases, and 6 bases lay outside the gene matches.

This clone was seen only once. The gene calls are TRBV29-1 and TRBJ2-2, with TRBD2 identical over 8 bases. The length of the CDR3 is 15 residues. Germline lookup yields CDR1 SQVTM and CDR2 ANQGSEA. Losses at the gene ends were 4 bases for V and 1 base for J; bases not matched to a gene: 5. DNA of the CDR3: TGCAGCGTTGGAGGAGGGACTAGGAACACCGGGGAGCTGTTTTTT. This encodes CSVGGGTRNTGELFF.

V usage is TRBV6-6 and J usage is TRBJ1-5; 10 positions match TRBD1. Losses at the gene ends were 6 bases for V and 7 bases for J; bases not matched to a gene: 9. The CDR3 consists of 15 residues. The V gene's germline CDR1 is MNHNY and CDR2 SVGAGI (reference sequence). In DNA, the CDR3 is TGTGCCAGCAGCCGCATTTCGGACAGGGGGCAGCCCCAGCATTTT. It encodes CASSRISDRGQPQHF.

The CDR3 here is CASSLVLAGAREQFF. Written as DNA, the CDR3 is TGTGCCAGCAGCCTGGTACTAGCGGGAGCCAGGGAGCAGTTCTTC. This sequence joins TRBV5-5 and TRBJ2-1; TRBD2 aligns across 11 bases. Germline-derived CDR1 and CDR2 are SGHKS and YYEKEE (reference sequence). The CDR3 covers 15 residues. The V and J ends lost 4 bases and 10 bases, in that order; junction bases with no gene match: 10. The whole variable domain, remainder taken from reference TRBV5-5 and TRBJ2-1, is DAGVTQSPTHLIKTRGQQVTLRCSPISGHKSVSWYQQVLGQGPQFIFQYYEKEERGRGNFPDRFSARQFPNYSSELNVNALLLGDSALYLCASSLVLAGAREQFFGPGTRLTVL.

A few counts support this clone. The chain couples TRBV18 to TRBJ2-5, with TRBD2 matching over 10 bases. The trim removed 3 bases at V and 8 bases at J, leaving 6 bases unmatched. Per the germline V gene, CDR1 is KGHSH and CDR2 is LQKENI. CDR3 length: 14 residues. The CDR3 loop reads CASSPSGGDHTQYF. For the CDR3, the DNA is TGTGCCAGCTCACCCAGCGGGGGGGATCATACCCAGTACTTC.

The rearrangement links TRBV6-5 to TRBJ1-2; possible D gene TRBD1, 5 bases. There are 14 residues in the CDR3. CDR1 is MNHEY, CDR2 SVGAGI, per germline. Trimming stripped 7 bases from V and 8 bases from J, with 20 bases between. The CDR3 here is CASTKDTSGGGYTF. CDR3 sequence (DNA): TGTGCCAGCACCAAGGACACTTCCGGAGGGGGCTACACCTTC.

As DNA, the CDR3 is TGTGCCAGCAGCTTTGGCGGACAGGGACGCGAGCAGTACTTC. Protein: CASSFGGQGREQYF. The rearrangement uses TRBV28 and TRBJ2-7; 8 bases line up with TRBD1. The CDR3 covers 14 residues. Germline V lookup: CDR1 MDHEN, CDR2 SYDVKM. The junction had 10 bases not matched to a gene; V was cut back by 6 bases and J by 6 bases.